This T cell receptor beta chain was sequenced for a study of blood T cell repertoires in COVID-19. Background on the study: PBMCs, B-cell-depleted T cells, or T cells provided the cDNA or gDNA that made up the material.

Source study methods: Nucleated cell number was recorded as an estimate derived from reference gene primer amplification. Sequencing used immunoSEQ multiplex PCR; TCRdb keeps in-frame clones, though not all of them. Clonal size and the V and J genes are those of that table, whereas D and trimming came from the DNA. Of hundreds of thousands of clones in the sample, 87% are singletons; the top ten hold around 8%. This CDR3 spans 15 amino acids. The germline gives CDR1 MDHEN, CDR2 SYDVKM. Trimming removed 8 bases from V and 3 bases from J, with 20 bases in between. V is TRBV28 and J is TRBJ2-7, with no clear D. Material: peripheral blood. The clonotype was recovered from a woman aged 50 to 60 who had recovered from COVID-19. The CDR3 loop reads CASSPRRRSHYEQYF. The CDR3 bases are TGTGCCAGCTCACCCCGAAGGAGAAGCCACTACGAGCAGTACTTC.